This T cell receptor (beta chain) was identified in a study of neurological immune-mediated disorders. The germline V gene has CDR1 SGHTA and CDR2 FQGNSA. The CDR3 covers 14 residues. The V end lost 4 bases, the J end lost 0 bases, and 10 bases lay between the germline ends. The making of cDNA relied on 5'RACE with 10-nucleotide random UMIs. A single record per CDR3 protein comes from TCRdb applying MiXCR to the 5' RACE reads. The sample contains tens of thousands of distinct CDR3 sequences, roughly 12% of which appear only once. This clonotype was recorded only once. The antigen remains undetermined. Study-wide points: It was HTLV-1-associated myelopathy that showed the most TCR clonal expansion, while multiple sclerosis showed the least, falling below healthy controls. Private repertoires in all groups were suggested by the absence of shared CDR3 amino acid sequences among expanded clones across subjects.

What was sequenced was PBMCs. The receptor's source is a woman in her fifties or sixties in good health. This chain connects TRBV7-2 to TRBJ2-7, with D uncertain. In DNA, the CDR3 is TGTGCCAGCAGCTCCAGACATGGCTCCTACGAGCAGTACTTC. It codes for CASSSRHGSYEQYF.